Below, one T cell receptor beta chain is given with its context. Its antigen remains unknown. Other DNA sequences from this sample encode an identical CDR3 as well. The V and J ends lost 5 bases and 1 base respectively, with 8 bases between them. This CDR3 has 12 amino acids. The germline gives CDR1 SQVTM, CDR2 ANQGSEA. The record originates from a study of cytomegalovirus exposure and HLA in healthy donors. In the study overall: A prior analysis found 117 million unique TCR beta sequences from about 179 million T cells. Study results and caveats: Among TCR beta chains of equal frequency, HLA-associated ones were more clonally expanded in a later analysis. A prior analysis recorded that most TCR beta V segments were productive about 90% or about 30% of the time.

Primers for the PCR totalled 60 Vbeta and 13 Jbeta. Data came from immunoSEQ multiplex PCR; TCRdb stores just in-frame clones and leaves some out. The sample records about 95,000 clones, 77% being singletons. V usage is TRBV29-1 and J usage is TRBJ1-1; TRBD1 is a possible D gene (5 bases). The clonotype comes from a woman in her thirties or forties in good health and CMV-seronegative. Sequencing input: PBMCs. CDR3 sequence reads: CSVLQGNTEAFF. DNA for the CDR3: TGCAGCGTTCTCCAGGGGAACACTGAAGCTTTCTTT.